The 12 T cell receptor beta chains below come from one sample, sequenced in a study of T cell responses to AZD1222 COVID-19 vaccine. TCRdb keeps only in-frame clones here, not all; method: immunoSEQ multiplex PCR. The sample lists 130,000 to 150,000 clones, 93% occurring once. The sample was peripheral blood, taken on day 0 of AZD1222 vaccination. The receptors here all came from an adult in good health.

The chain employs TRBV19 and TRBJ2-2; D uncertain. V was pared by 1 base and J by 4 bases, with 7 bases between. This CDR3 has 14 amino acids. Looked up from germline, CDR1 is LNHDA and CDR2 is SQIVND (reference sequence). CDR3 region: CASSIGVGTGELFF. CDR3 bases: TGTGCCAGTAGTATAGGGGTGGGCACCGGGGAGCTGTTTTTT.

As DNA, the CDR3 is TGTGCCAGCTCACCATCCAGACAGGGCGAAGCTTTCTTT. This codes for CASSPSRQGEAFF. The chain couples TRBV18 to TRBJ1-1; 7 nucleotides align to TRBD1. The CDR3 loop spans 13 amino acids. From germline, CDR1 is KGHSH and CDR2 LQKENI. Trimming cost V 2 bases and J 8 bases; bases outside gene matches: 5.

The chain uses TRBV12-3 or TRBV12-4 and TRBJ1-1; unclear D gene. Trimming cost V 9 bases and J 4 bases, with 15 bases left between them. The CDR3 spans 13 residues. In DNA, the CDR3 is TGTGCCAGTAAACTGGGAAGCGCCACTGAAGCTTTCTTT. It encodes CASKLGSATEAFF.

The genes are TRBV5-4 and TRBJ2-3, with a weak D call TRBD1 (6 bases). There are 13 residues in the CDR3. Trimming pared 1 base from V and 4 bases from J, leaving 7 bases between. In germline, CDR1 is SGHNT, CDR2 YYREEE (reference sequence). The CDR3, as DNA: TGTGCCAGCAGCTTGAAGGGGGCAGATACGCAGTATTTT. Its protein is CASSLKGADTQYF.

V gene TRBV9 combines with J gene TRBJ2-7, with D maybe TRBD2 (6 bases). CDR3 length: 16 amino acids. Germline CDR1 reads SGDLS; CDR2 reads YYNGEE. V lost 4 bases and J lost 1, with 18 bases in between. The CDR3 region is CASSPRFGLASYEQYF. CDR3 bases: TGTGCCAGCAGCCCCCGCTTCGGCCTAGCGTCCTACGAGCAGTACTTC.

This clone was seen once. The J gene is TRBJ1-4, the V gene TRBV20-1; D is undetermined. V lost 3 bases and J 3 bases, leaving 11 bases between the germline ends. Germline CDR1 is DFQATT and CDR2 is SNEGSKA (reference sequence). The CDR3 sequence is 14 residues long. The CDR3 spells CSASRGGSNEKLFF. The CDR3 DNA sequence: TGCAGTGCTAGTCGAGGCGGGTCTAATGAAAAACTGTTTTTT.

This chain links TRBV5-1 with TRBJ2-1; TRBD2 matches 10 bases. This CDR3 is built from 18 residues. The germline V gene has CDR1 SGHRS and CDR2 YFSETQ. J lost 2 bases, V lost 4 bases, and 12 bases had no gene match. The chain's CDR3 is CASSEGPASGRTYNEQFF. The CDR3 DNA sequence: TGCGCCAGCAGCGAAGGTCCGGCTAGCGGGAGAACCTACAATGAGCAGTTCTTC.

The chain recombines TRBV18 with TRBJ2-1, with D unclear. The germline V gene has CDR1 KGHSH and CDR2 LQKENI. The CDR3 contains 15 residues. V lost 4 bases and J 5 bases, leaving 15 bases between the germline ends. The CDR3 sequence: CASSLSAQIDNEQFF. DNA of the CDR3: TGTGCCAGCTCACTATCCGCCCAAATTGACAATGAGCAGTTCTTC.

The chain uses TRBV6-1 and TRBJ2-3; D is unclear. The germline V gene has CDR1 MNHNS and CDR2 SASEGT. This CDR3 is 13 amino acids long. The ends were cut back, 2 bases at V and 4 bases at J, with 7 bases in the middle. The CDR3 nucleotides are TGTGCCAGCAGTGAAAAAGTCCCAGATACGCAGTATTTT. Protein product: CASSEKVPDTQYF.

The gene calls are TRBV4-2 and TRBJ1-2; 10 bases match TRBD1. Germline CDR1 is LGHNA and CDR2 is YNFKEQ. Trimming removed 3 bases from V and 6 bases from J; junction bases left unmatched: 4. The CDR3 is made up of 14 amino acids. In DNA form, the CDR3 reads TGTGCCAGCAGCCAGACAGGGGGCCTAGATGGCTACACCTTC. Its translation is CASSQTGGLDGYTF.

The J gene is TRBJ2-3, the V gene TRBV9, with a possible D match to TRBD1 (6 bases). Germline CDR1 reads SGDLS; CDR2 reads YYNGEE. CDR3 length equals 15 residues. V was shortened by 3 bases and J by 0 bases, with 11 bases between the two germline ends. Here the CDR3 reads CASSARTASTDTQYF. The CDR3 DNA reads TGTGCCAGCAGCGCCCGGACAGCTAGCACAGATACGCAGTATTTT. Together with reference TRBV9 and TRBJ2-3, the CDR3 gives the full variable domain: DSGVTQTPKHLITATGQRVTLRCSPRSGDLSVYWYQQSLDQGLQFLIQYYNGEERAKGNILERFSAQQFPDLHSELNLSSLELGDSALYFCASSARTASTDTQYFGPGTRLTVL.

V is TRBV5-1 and J is TRBJ2-2; D might be TRBD1 (6 bases). V was shortened by 0 bases and J by 11 bases, with 14 bases between the two germline ends. In germline, CDR1 is SGHRS, CDR2 YFSETQ. The CDR3 is 14 amino acids. CDR3: CASSLGQGTSELFF. CDR3 DNA sequence: TGCGCCAGCAGCTTGGGGCAGGGGACGTCAGAGCTGTTTTTT.